This is a list of T cell receptor beta chains from one sample in a study of blood T cells in healthy people across ages. One entry per CDR3 protein, called by TCRdb with MiXCR from the 5' RACE reads. Seen here are about 800,000 distinct CDR3 sequences, roughly 64% observed once, and the top ten hold approximately 23%. Sequencing used blood. These TCRs come from a man between 25 and 39 years old in good health. Both conserved end residues are part of each CDR3. The D gene is left open where the match is weak. For some rows the clone size is stated as once, few or many, or as a class when expanded; others skip it.

V,J,D,size,CDR3
TRBV6-2/TRBV6-3,TRBJ2-1,.,.,CASSTGHPPGGEQFF
TRBV27,TRBJ2-7,TRBD1,few,CASSTPGQGSYEQYF
TRBV3-1,.,.,few,CASSQGGSHEQYF
TRBV28,TRBJ2-7,TRBD2,.,CASSRGTSGAYYEQYF
TRBV25-1,TRBJ1-2,.,once,CANSVDPASGYTF
TRBV20-1,TRBJ2-1,.,many,CSARGRGRPGNEQFF
TRBV5-1,.,.,.,CASSSGTDFYEQYF
TRBV6-5,TRBJ2-3,.,.,CASSYSINGDTQYF
TRBV19,TRBJ1-4,.,.,CASSIGLNRGLNEKLFF
TRBV12-3/TRBV12-4,TRBJ1-1,.,.,CASSLRQGATVAYEAFF
TRBV12-3/TRBV12-4,TRBJ2-1,.,few,CASSLGGLNNEQFF
TRBV27,TRBJ1-6,.,.,CASRPRSYNSPLHF
TRBV7-9,TRBJ1-2,.,few,CASSLVPSLFGYTF
TRBV6-5,TRBJ2-1,.,.,CASSYVGDNEQFF
TRBV7-2,TRBJ2-3,.,.,CASSLVAASTDTQYF
TRBV14,TRBJ1-6,.,.,CASSVATSYNSPLHF